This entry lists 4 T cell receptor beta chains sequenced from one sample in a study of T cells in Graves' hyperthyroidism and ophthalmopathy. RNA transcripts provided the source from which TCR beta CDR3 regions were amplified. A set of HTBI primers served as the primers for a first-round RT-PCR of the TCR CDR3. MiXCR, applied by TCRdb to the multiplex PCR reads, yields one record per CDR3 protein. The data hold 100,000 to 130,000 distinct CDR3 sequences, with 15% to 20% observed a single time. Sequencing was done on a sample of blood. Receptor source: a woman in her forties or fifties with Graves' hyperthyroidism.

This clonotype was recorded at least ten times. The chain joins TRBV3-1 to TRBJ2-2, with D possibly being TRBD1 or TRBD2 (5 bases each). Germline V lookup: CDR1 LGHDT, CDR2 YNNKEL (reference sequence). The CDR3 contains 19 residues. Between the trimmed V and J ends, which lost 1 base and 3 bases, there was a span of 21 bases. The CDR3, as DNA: TGTGCCAGCAGCCAAGGCCGGGACCCAACTACCGGTTACACCGGGGAGCTGTTTTTT. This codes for CASSQGRDPTTGYTGELFF.

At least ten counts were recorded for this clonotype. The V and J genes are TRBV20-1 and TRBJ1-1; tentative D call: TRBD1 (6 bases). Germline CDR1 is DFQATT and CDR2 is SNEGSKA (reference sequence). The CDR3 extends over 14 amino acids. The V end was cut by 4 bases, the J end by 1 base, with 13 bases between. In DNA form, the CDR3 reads TGCAGTGCTACCTCTGCCAGGGGGAACACTGAAGCTTTCTTT. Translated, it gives CSATSARGNTEAFF.

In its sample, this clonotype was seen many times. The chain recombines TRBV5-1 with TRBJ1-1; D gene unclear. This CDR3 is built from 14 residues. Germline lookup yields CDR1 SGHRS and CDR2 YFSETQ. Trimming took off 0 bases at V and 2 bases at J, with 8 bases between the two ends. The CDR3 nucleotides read TGCGCCAGCAGCTTGGAACCGCCCAACACTGAAGCTTTCTTT. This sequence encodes CASSLEPPNTEAFF.

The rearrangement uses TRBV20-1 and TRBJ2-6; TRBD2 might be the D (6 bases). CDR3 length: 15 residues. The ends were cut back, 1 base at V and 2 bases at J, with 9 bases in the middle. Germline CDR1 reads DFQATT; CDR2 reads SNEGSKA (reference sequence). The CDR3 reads CSARVGGTGANVLTF. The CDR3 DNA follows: TGCAGTGCTAGAGTAGGAGGGACTGGGGCCAACGTCCTGACTTTC.